These 28 T cell receptor beta chains were sequenced from one sample in a study of read filtering for tumor transcriptome and immune sequencing. Molecular barcoded adaptors covering alpha/delta and beta/gamma chains were used on roughly 370 ng RNA. From the reads, TCRdb called clonotypes with MiXCR, one entry per CDR3 protein. The sample carries about 14,000 distinct CDR3 sequences, about 20% recorded once. Sequenced: a population of CD138-negative cells sorted from bone marrow. All receptors come from a donor at least 40 years old with multiple myeloma.

The gene calls are TRBV5-5 and TRBJ2-1, with a tentative D call TRBD2 (6 bases). V was pared by 0 bases and J by 6 bases, with 7 bases between. Germline V lookup: CDR1 SGHKS, CDR2 YYEKEE (reference sequence). The CDR3 has 13 amino acids. For the CDR3, the DNA is TGTGCCAGCAGCTTGGCACTAGCCAATGAGCAGTTCTTC. It yields the protein CASSLALANEQFF. The complete variable domain, with remaining parts taken from reference TRBV5-5 and TRBJ2-1, reads DAGVTQSPTHLIKTRGQQVTLRCSPISGHKSVSWYQQVLGQGPQFIFQYYEKEERGRGNFPDRFSARQFPNYSSELNVNALLLGDSALYLCASSLALANEQFFGPGTRLTVL.

The CDR3 is CASSVRGSSSYEQYF. As DNA, the CDR3 is TGTGCCAGCAGCGTAAGGGGATCAAGCTCCTACGAGCAGTACTTC. V is TRBV9 and J is TRBJ2-7; D is possibly TRBD1 (5 bases). Trimming removed 1 base at V and 0 bases at J, with 11 bases between. This CDR3 is built from 15 residues. The germline gives CDR1 SGDLS, CDR2 YYNGEE.

At least ten counts were recorded for this clonotype. The V gene is TRBV20-1, the J gene TRBJ1-5; no clear D. Trimming removed 2 bases at V and 0 bases at J, with 8 bases between. This CDR3 contains 14 residues. Germline V gene lookup returns CDR1 DFQATT and CDR2 SNEGSKA (reference sequence). CDR3 residues: CSARMQYSNQPQHF. In DNA form, the CDR3 reads TGCAGTGCTAGAATGCAGTATAGCAATCAGCCCCAGCATTTT.

This clonotype came up a few times. In DNA, the CDR3 is TGTGCCAGTAGTATAGGTCGGGTGAACACCGGGGAGCTGTTTTTT. Residues: CASSIGRVNTGELFF. The rearrangement links TRBV19 to TRBJ2-2; D is unresolved. This CDR3 is 15 amino acids long. Germline CDR1 is LNHDA and CDR2 is SQIVND (reference sequence). V was pared by 1 base and J by 1 base, with 7 bases between.

CDR3: CASRGTSTAGELFF. CDR3 nucleotides: TGTGCCAGCAGAGGGACATCCACGGCCGGGGAGCTGTTTTTT. The chain carries TRBV6-5 and TRBJ2-2; the D gene is possibly TRBD1 (6 bases). The CDR3 consists of 14 residues. The V gene's germline CDR1 is MNHEY and CDR2 SVGAGI. The ends were cut back, 6 bases at V and 6 bases at J, with 14 bases in the middle.

This rearrangement joins TRBV10-3 to TRBJ2-5; D is undetermined. The CDR3 totals 15 residues. Germline V gives CDR1 ENHRY, CDR2 SYGVKD. Trimming shortened V by 2 bases and J by 4 bases, and 14 bases separated the two germline ends. CDR3 amino acids: CAISEPGKSIETQYF. CDR3 nucleotide sequence: TGTGCCATCAGTGAGCCGGGTAAATCCATAGAGACCCAGTACTTC.

The chain is built from TRBV9 and TRBJ1-3; possibly TRBD1 for D (5 bases). Trimming shortened V by 3 bases and J by 8 bases, and 18 bases separated the two germline ends. The CDR3 consists of 15 residues. Germline V gene sequence: CDR1 SGDLS, CDR2 YYNGEE. The CDR3, as DNA: TGTGCCAGCAGCGCAAACCAGGGATCCGGAGACACCATATATTTT. This translates into CASSANQGSGDTIYF.

The sample holds many counts of this clonotype. The V call is TRBV7-2, the J call TRBJ1-6; 7 nucleotides match TRBD1. The V gene's germline CDR1 is SGHTA and CDR2 FQGNSA. Unmatched junction bases numbered 5, after V lost 7 bases and J lost 8 bases. The CDR3 has 13 amino acids. In DNA form, the CDR3 reads TGTGCCAGCACCGGGACAGCTGATTCACCCCTCCACTTT. Translated: CASTGTADSPLHF.

This clonotype was seen a handful of times. The rearrangement uses TRBV7-9 and TRBJ1-5, with D maybe TRBD1 (5 bases). CDR1 SEHNR and CDR2 FQNEAQ come from the germline V gene (reference sequence). This CDR3 has 16 amino acids. Between the trimmed V and J ends, which lost 3 bases and 0 bases, there was a span of 12 bases. Written as DNA, the CDR3 is TGTGCCAGCAGCTTTGGCCCGGGGCTTAGCAATCAGCCCCAGCATTTT. Translating it yields CASSFGPGLSNQPQHF.

This clonotype was recorded many times. The V gene is TRBV24-1, the J gene TRBJ2-5; no reliable D call. V was clipped by 7 bases and J by 3 bases, with 11 bases between them. This CDR3 contains 13 residues. The germline V gene encodes CDR1 KGHDR and CDR2 SFDVKD. The CDR3 here is CATRNGGEETQYF. The CDR3 nucleotides are TGTGCCACCAGAAACGGTGGGGAAGAGACCCAGTACTTC.

Many counts were recorded for this clonotype. Relative to the germline gene, one junction end is altered; a read error may explain this. This rearrangement joins TRBV4-1 to TRBJ2-1; 10 bases are a match to TRBD2. This CDR3 has 16 amino acids. The V gene's germline CDR1 is MGHRA and CDR2 YSYEKL. CDR3 sequence reads: CASSHLYTSGNNEQFF. The CDR3 DNA reads as TGTGCCAGCAGCCACCTTTACACTAGCGGGAACAATGAGCAGTTCTTC.

The V gene is TRBV3-1, the J gene TRBJ2-7; D may be TRBD2 (6 bases). The CDR3 totals 13 residues. The germline gives CDR1 LGHDT, CDR2 YNNKEL (reference sequence). Trimming shortened V by 1 base and J by 6 bases, and 10 bases separated the two germline ends. CDR3 nucleotides: TGTGCCAGCAGCCAAGTTTCCGGGGGCGAGCAGTACTTC. Translated, it gives CASSQVSGGEQYF.

For this clonotype: This may be a read error, as it is one base from a much larger clone. V and J are TRBV24-1 and TRBJ1-5; 9 bases agree with TRBD1. This CDR3 is built from 15 residues. Germline V gene sequence: CDR1 KGHDR, CDR2 SFDVKD. The V and J ends lost 7 bases and 7 bases, in that order; junction bases with no gene match: 10. The chain's CDR3 is CATSTGGWGKQPQHF. CDR3 nucleotide sequence: TGTGCCACCAGCACAGGGGGCTGGGGGAAGCAGCCCCAGCATTTT.

This clonotype turned up a few times. This chain joins TRBV29-1 and TRBJ2-5, with D possibly being TRBD2 (5 bases). This CDR3 is built from 11 residues. Trimming removed 7 bases at V and 1 base at J, with 7 bases between. CDR1 and CDR2 (germline): SQVTM, ANQGSEA. The CDR3 region is CSGTLQETQYF. The CDR3 region has the DNA TGCAGCGGGACTCTCCAAGAGACCCAGTACTTC.

There are a few counts of this clonotype. J is TRBJ2-1 and V is TRBV20-1; D unclear. The ends were cut back, 4 bases at V and 8 bases at J, with 9 bases in the middle. The germline CDR1 and CDR2 sequences are DFQATT and SNEGSKA (reference sequence). The CDR3 extends over 11 amino acids. The CDR3 here is CSATPAHEQFF. The CDR3 region has the DNA TGCAGTGCTACCCCGGCCCATGAGCAGTTCTTC.

This clonotype was seen at least ten times. The chain has TRBV5-1 and TRBJ1-1; D call uncertain. CDR1 SGHRS and CDR2 YFSETQ come from the germline V gene. V shed 0 bases and J shed 5 bases, with 5 bases lying between them. The CDR3 is 12 amino acids. Here the CDR3 DNA reads TGCGCCAGCAGCTTGGGATGGACTGAAGCTTTCTTT. Its protein is CASSLGWTEAFF.

This clonotype was recorded at least ten times. The chain uses TRBV5-6 and TRBJ1-1, with 7 bases fitting TRBD1. The V segment lost 4 bases and the J segment 5 bases; nucleotides outside the gene matches: 14. This CDR3 is 16 amino acids long. Germline CDR1 is SGHDT and CDR2 is YYEEEE. The CDR3 DNA reads as TGTGCCAGCAGCCCAGAGAGGGGGCGGCAGGGAACTGAAGCTTTCTTT. Amino acids: CASSPERGRQGTEAFF.

This clonotype was found many times. The chain couples TRBV11-2 to TRBJ2-3; TRBD1 or TRBD2 may be the D gene (5 bases each). Between the trimmed V and J ends, which lost 3 bases and 6 bases, there was a span of 19 bases. This CDR3 has 16 residues. Germline V gives CDR1 SGHAT, CDR2 FQNNGV. CDR3 sequence (DNA): TGTGCCAGCAGCTTTCCCCCCAACCACGGGGCTGATACGCAGTATTTT. Its translation: CASSFPPNHGADTQYF.

This clonotype was picked up many times. The chain carries TRBV4-1 and TRBJ2-5; no reliable D call. Trimming removed 2 bases from V and 0 bases from J, with 7 bases in between. Germline values: CDR1 MGHRA, CDR2 YSYEKL. The CDR3 extends over 14 amino acids. CDR3 amino acids: CASSQSWYQETQYF. CDR3 coding DNA: TGCGCCAGCAGCCAATCATGGTACCAAGAGACCCAGTACTTC.

The J gene is TRBJ2-7, the V gene TRBV10-3; 8 bases are shared with TRBD1. The V segment lost 3 bases and the J segment 5 bases; nucleotides outside the gene matches: 12. Germline V gene lookup returns CDR1 ENHRY and CDR2 SYGVKD. The CDR3 totals 16 residues. This chain's CDR3 is CAISDPTSAGGHEQYF. The CDR3 DNA is TGTGCCATCAGTGATCCCACCTCGGCAGGGGGCCACGAGCAGTACTTC.

The chain uses TRBV5-5 and TRBJ1-1; unclear D gene. The CDR3 totals 13 residues. V gave up 4 bases and J gave up 2 bases, with 9 bases separating them. CDR1 SGHKS and CDR2 YYEKEE come from the germline V gene (reference sequence). The CDR3, as DNA: TGTGCCAGCAGCGTGACATCTAACACTGAAGCTTTCTTT. This gives the protein CASSVTSNTEAFF.

This clonotype was counted only a few times. Since a much larger clone is just one base distant, this may be a read error. The chain joins TRBV12-3 or TRBV12-4 to TRBJ2-2; possible D gene TRBD2, 5 bases. The CDR3 extends over 13 amino acids. V was shortened by 8 bases and J by 4 bases, with 11 bases between the two germline ends. CDR3 DNA sequence: TGTGCCAGCGAAGTGGGGAGCACCGGGGAGCTGTTTTTT. Protein sequence: CASEVGSTGELFF.

This clonotype was seen repeatedly, ten times or more. V gene TRBV11-2 combines with J gene TRBJ2-5; the D gene is possibly TRBD2 (6 bases). In germline, CDR1 is SGHAT, CDR2 FQNNGV. V lost 4 bases, J lost 4 bases, and 16 bases lay in between. The CDR3 is 15 amino acids. In DNA, the CDR3 is TGTGCCAGCAGCTCCGCCCCGGACTATGGAGAGACCCAGTACTTC. Its protein product is CASSSAPDYGETQYF.

This clonotype was detected only a few times. This chain links TRBV12-3 or TRBV12-4 with TRBJ1-1; D remains unclear. Trimming pared 6 bases from V and 4 bases from J, leaving 15 bases between. This CDR3 has 14 residues. The CDR3 loop reads CASSPRVVSTEAFF. DNA for the CDR3: TGTGCCAGCAGCCCTCGGGTCGTGAGCACTGAAGCTTTCTTT.

In its sample, this clonotype was seen a few times. CDR3 loop: CASSFWTANTEAFF. The CDR3 bases are TGCGCCAGCAGCTTTTGGACAGCGAACACTGAAGCTTTCTTT. This chain uses TRBV5-1 with TRBJ1-1, with D perhaps TRBD1 (6 bases). Trimming shortened V by 2 bases and J by 1 base, and 9 bases separated the two germline ends. This CDR3 has 14 amino acids. The germline V gene has CDR1 SGHRS and CDR2 YFSETQ.

This clonotype was detected ten times or more. The V gene is TRBV7-2, the J gene TRBJ2-7; 11 bases are a match to TRBD2. Unmatched junction bases numbered 10, after V lost 5 bases and J lost 7 bases. Per germline, CDR1 SGHTA and CDR2 FQGNSA. This CDR3 is 15 amino acids long. The CDR3 loop reads CASSQSLAGGREQYF. The CDR3 DNA reads TGTGCCAGCAGCCAGAGTTTAGCGGGGGGGCGAGAGCAGTACTTC.

The chain recombines TRBV7-2 with TRBJ2-4, with D tentatively TRBD2 (7 bases). This CDR3 has 15 amino acids. Germline CDR1 is SGHTA and CDR2 is FQGNSA. With 0 bases removed from V and 5 bases from J, the gap between germline ends came to 11 bases. Here the CDR3 DNA reads TGTGCCAGCAGCTTAGCTGGGGGGGGGCAAAACATTCAGTACTTC. Residues: CASSLAGGGQNIQYF.

This clonotype turned up a few times. A read error may produce the germline difference seen at one junction end. This sequence joins TRBV4-1 and TRBJ2-2; D gene uncertain. The CDR3 runs 15 residues. Germline V gene data show CDR1 as MGHRA and CDR2 as YSYEKL. Here the CDR3 reads CASNQKGRMGGELFF. The CDR3, as DNA: TGCGCCAGCAACCAAAAAGGGCGTATGGGCGGGGAGCTGTTTTTT.